This TCR beta chain was observed in a study of early T cells in non-severe SARS-CoV-2 infection. In this sample, this clonotype turned up a few times. TCRdb re-called the 5' RACE reads through MiXCR, storing one row per CDR3 protein. The table includes about 80,000 distinct CDR3 sequences, roughly 12% detected once. In germline, CDR1 is DFQATT, CDR2 SNEGSKA (reference sequence). V was pared by 3 bases and J by 1 base, with 9 bases between. The CDR3 totals 13 residues. The sample taken for sequencing was whole blood. The receptor was isolated from an adult who was a healthcare worker with PCR-confirmed SARS-CoV-2 infection or an uninfected control (not recorded which). The rearrangement links TRBV20-1 to TRBJ2-5, with D perhaps TRBD1 or TRBD2 (6 bases each). CDR3 sequence reads: CSARGGFQETQYF. The CDR3 DNA sequence: TGCAGTGCTAGGGGGGGCTTCCAAGAGACCCAGTACTTC.